This is a list of T cell receptor beta chains from one sample in a study of shared clonotypes between healthy human individuals. Sequencing used immunoSEQ multiplex PCR; TCRdb keeps in-frame clones, though not all of them. This table has millions of clones, 90% to 95% appearing once. Sequenced sample: naive CD4+ T cells from PBMCs. The receptor source for this set is a man between 18 and 35 years old in good health. Some clones in this sample may be carry-over from other donors' samples. Each CDR3 is given with its conserved first and last residue. Each record gives: clone size, J gene, V gene, D gene, CDR3 DNA, CDR3 protein. The D gene is left open where the match is weak. Clone size is shown for a subset of rows, as once, few, many or a class of expanded clone.

clone size: NA
J gene: TRBJ1-1
V gene: TRBV11-2
D gene: NA
CDR3 DNA: TGTGCCAGCAGCCTACAGGGTGGGACTGAAGCTTTCTTT
CDR3 protein: CASSLQGGTEAFF

clone size: NA
J gene: TRBJ1-4
V gene: TRBV5-4
D gene: TRBD1
CDR3 DNA: TGTGCCAGCAGCAAAACAGGGGCAACTAATGAAAAACTGTTTTTT
CDR3 protein: CASSKTGATNEKLFF

clone size: NA
J gene: TRBJ1-5
V gene: TRBV28
D gene: NA
CDR3 DNA: TGTGCCACTTTCGCGGGGAGCAATCAGCCCCAGCATTTT
CDR3 protein: CATFAGSNQPQHF

clone size: NA
J gene: TRBJ2-2
V gene: TRBV18
D gene: NA
CDR3 DNA: TGTGCCAGCTCACCCCGCCGGGAGACGTCTGGGGAGCTGTTTTTT
CDR3 protein: CASSPRRETSGELFF

clone size: NA
J gene: TRBJ1-5
V gene: TRBV28
D gene: NA
CDR3 DNA: TGTGCCAGCAGTTTCTCGTCGGGGGGCAATCAGCCCCAGCATTTT
CDR3 protein: CASSFSSGGNQPQHF

clone size: NA
J gene: TRBJ2-1
V gene: TRBV27
D gene: TRBD2
CDR3 DNA: TGTGCCAGCAGTGCCTCGGGCGGGAGTTACAATGAGCAGTTCTTC
CDR3 protein: CASSASGGSYNEQFF

clone size: NA
J gene: TRBJ1-4
V gene: TRBV28
D gene: TRBD1
CDR3 DNA: TGTGCCAGCAGCCCGACAGGGGCCGTTGAAAAACTGTTTTTT
CDR3 protein: CASSPTGAVEKLFF

clone size: NA
J gene: TRBJ2-7
V gene: TRBV14
D gene: TRBD1
CDR3 DNA: TGTGCCAGCAGCCAAGAATGGGCGGGACAGGGAAACTACGAGCAGTACTTC
CDR3 protein: CASSQEWAGQGNYEQYF

clone size: NA
J gene: TRBJ2-1
V gene: TRBV5-4
D gene: NA
CDR3 DNA: TGTGCCAGCAGCTCAAACCAGTATTACAATGAGCAGTTCTTC
CDR3 protein: CASSSNQYYNEQFF

clone size: once
J gene: TRBJ2-7
V gene: TRBV19
D gene: NA
CDR3 DNA: TGTGCCAGTAGTATACAGGGCAGCGCCTTCGAGCAGTACTTC
CDR3 protein: CASSIQGSAFEQYF

clone size: NA
J gene: TRBJ1-1
V gene: TRBV7-8
D gene: TRBD1
CDR3 DNA: TGTGCCAGCAGCAACTACAGGGGACGGGACACTGAAGCTTTCTTT
CDR3 protein: CASSNYRGRDTEAFF

clone size: once
J gene: TRBJ1-3
V gene: TRBV5-1
D gene: NA
CDR3 DNA: TGCGCCAGCAGCTTGCACCCGGGGACGGGAGCTGGAAACACCATATATTTT
CDR3 protein: CASSLHPGTGAGNTIYF

clone size: NA
J gene: TRBJ1-2
V gene: TRBV19
D gene: NA
CDR3 DNA: TGTGCCAGTAGTACCCCCCTGGGCGGCGGCGGGGTCAACTATGGCTACACCTTC
CDR3 protein: CASSTPLGGGGVNYGYTF

clone size: NA
J gene: TRBJ2-7
V gene: TRBV18
D gene: NA
CDR3 DNA: TGTGCCAGCTCACAGGGAACTACAGCTCTCTACGAGCAGTACTTC
CDR3 protein: CASSQGTTALYEQYF

clone size: NA
J gene: TRBJ2-1
V gene: TRBV29-1
D gene: NA
CDR3 DNA: TGCAGCGTTGAAGACACAGTGTCCAATGAGCAGTTCTTC
CDR3 protein: CSVEDTVSNEQFF

clone size: NA
J gene: TRBJ2-1
V gene: TRBV6-6
D gene: NA
CDR3 DNA: TGTGCCAGCAGGTTAGCGGACTACAATGAGCAGTTCTTC
CDR3 protein: CASRLADYNEQFF

clone size: NA
J gene: TRBJ1-2
V gene: TRBV27
D gene: TRBD1
CDR3 DNA: TGTGCCAGCAGAATAACAGGGGCCTATGGCTACACCTTC
CDR3 protein: CASRITGAYGYTF

clone size: NA
J gene: TRBJ2-1
V gene: TRBV29-1
D gene: TRBD2
CDR3 DNA: TGCAGCGGAAGTGCTTCTAAGCGGGGGGAGCAGTTCTTC
CDR3 protein: CSGSASKRGEQFF

clone size: NA
J gene: TRBJ2-3
V gene: TRBV6-1
D gene: NA
CDR3 DNA: TGTGCCAGCAGTGAAGTTAGTCTACCCACGGCAGATACGCAGTATTTT
CDR3 protein: CASSEVSLPTADTQYF

clone size: NA
J gene: TRBJ2-7
V gene: TRBV11-2
D gene: TRBD1
CDR3 DNA: TGTGCCAGCAGCTTCCCGACAGGGGCCTCGTACGAGCAGTACTTC
CDR3 protein: CASSFPTGASYEQYF

clone size: NA
J gene: TRBJ2-3
V gene: TRBV7-8
D gene: NA
CDR3 DNA: TGTGCCAGCAGCTTAGCGGGACGGACCCCTACAGATACGCAGTATTTT
CDR3 protein: CASSLAGRTPTDTQYF

clone size: NA
J gene: TRBJ2-2
V gene: TRBV6-1
D gene: TRBD2
CDR3 DNA: TGTGCCAGCAGAGGAACTAGCGGGAGCACCGGGGAGCTGTTTTTT
CDR3 protein: CASRGTSGSTGELFF

clone size: NA
J gene: TRBJ1-1
V gene: TRBV2
D gene: NA
CDR3 DNA: TGTGCCAGCACTCTGGGGCCAGGTACTGAAGCTTTCTTT
CDR3 protein: CASTLGPGTEAFF

clone size: NA
J gene: TRBJ2-7
V gene: TRBV5-1
D gene: NA
CDR3 DNA: TGCGCCAGCAGCTTGGACTCAGTGACCTACGAGCAGTACTTC
CDR3 protein: CASSLDSVTYEQYF

clone size: NA
J gene: TRBJ1-1
V gene: TRBV5-4
D gene: NA
CDR3 DNA: TGTGCCAGCAGCTTGTTTCGTGTGGGCCCCGTGGGTGGAATGAACACTGAAGCTTTCTTT
CDR3 protein: CASSLFRVGPVGGMNTEAFF

clone size: NA
J gene: TRBJ2-5
V gene: TRBV19
D gene: TRBD1
CDR3 DNA: TGTGCCAGTAGAAGGACAGGCGGCCAAGAGACCCAGTACTTC
CDR3 protein: CASRRTGGQETQYF

clone size: NA
J gene: TRBJ2-3
V gene: TRBV9
D gene: TRBD2
CDR3 DNA: TGTGCCAGCAGCGCTACCTCGTACGGCGGGAGGGCCATTAGGGGCACAGATACGCAGTATTTT
CDR3 protein: CASSATSYGGRAIRGTDTQYF

clone size: NA
J gene: TRBJ2-1
V gene: TRBV9
D gene: TRBD1
CDR3 DNA: TGTGCCAGCAGCGTTAGGACAGGGTGGGGGTCCAATGAGCAGTTCTTC
CDR3 protein: CASSVRTGWGSNEQFF

clone size: NA
J gene: TRBJ1-4
V gene: TRBV6-1
D gene: NA
CDR3 DNA: TGTGCCAGCAGGAGGGGGGCAGGTGAAAAACTGTTTTTT
CDR3 protein: CASRRGAGEKLFF

clone size: NA
J gene: TRBJ2-7
V gene: TRBV5-6
D gene: TRBD2
CDR3 DNA: TGTGCCAGCACCACCACCGGGACTAGCGTACAGTACTTC
CDR3 protein: CASTTTGTSVQYF

clone size: NA
J gene: TRBJ2-5
V gene: TRBV6-5
D gene: NA
CDR3 DNA: TGTGCCAGCAGTTACGAGGCTTACTCGACCCAGTACTTC
CDR3 protein: CASSYEAYSTQYF

clone size: NA
J gene: TRBJ2-6
V gene: TRBV5-1
D gene: NA
CDR3 DNA: TGCGCCAGCAGCGCAAGCTCTGGGGCCAACGTCCTGACTTTC
CDR3 protein: CASSASSGANVLTF

clone size: NA
J gene: TRBJ2-1
V gene: TRBV4-2
D gene: NA
CDR3 DNA: TGTGCCAGCAGCCAAGATGTTAACGAGAGGGAGCAGTTCTTC
CDR3 protein: CASSQDVNEREQFF

clone size: NA
J gene: TRBJ2-7
V gene: TRBV5-4
D gene: TRBD2
CDR3 DNA: TGTGCCAGCAGCTTGCCTTCTAGCGGCTCCTACGAGCAGTACTTC
CDR3 protein: CASSLPSSGSYEQYF

clone size: NA
J gene: TRBJ2-5
V gene: TRBV5-1
D gene: TRBD1
CDR3 DNA: TGCGCCAGCAGCAACCCGCAGGGGGCTGGAGAGACCCAGTACTTC
CDR3 protein: CASSNPQGAGETQYF

clone size: NA
J gene: TRBJ2-7
V gene: TRBV7-3
D gene: NA
CDR3 DNA: TGTGCCAGCAGCCAATCGGGCCCCTCCGAGCAGTACTTC
CDR3 protein: CASSQSGPSEQYF

clone size: NA
J gene: TRBJ2-7
V gene: TRBV5-1
D gene: NA
CDR3 DNA: TGCGCCAGCAGCTCACGCCCAGGAAAGGTAGGCGAGCAGTACTTC
CDR3 protein: CASSSRPGKVGEQYF